Listed below are T cell receptor beta chains from one sample, sequenced in a study of blood T cell repertoires in COVID-19. Method: immunoSEQ multiplex PCR; TCRdb's copy keeps in-frame clones and lacks some. This repertoire shows 30,000 to 40,000 clones, 75% to 80% found once; its top ten account for roughly 17%. Sequencing used peripheral blood. Every receptor here comes from a human donor in a cohort sampled during active COVID-19. CDR3s include the opening cysteine and the closing phenylalanine or tryptophan. The D gene is left open where the match is weak. Only some rows state a clone size, as once, few, many or a class for expanded clones.

. | TRBJ2-1 | . | TRBV6-5 | CASRQGRAYNEQFF | TGTGCCAGCAGACAGGGCAGAGCCTACAATGAGCAGTTCTTC
. | TRBJ1-2 | . | TRBV6-4 | CASSDPCETYGYTF | TGTGCCAGCAGTGATCCGTGCGAAACCTATGGCTACACCTTC
. | TRBJ2-4 | TRBD2 | TRBV7-9 | CASSLTSSGNIQYF | TGTGCCAGCAGCTTAACGTCTAGCGGAAACATTCAGTACTTC
. | TRBJ2-3 | TRBD2 | TRBV25-1 | CASKTSGRYTQYF | TGTGCCAGCAAGACTAGCGGACGATATACGCAGTATTTT
. | TRBJ2-3 | TRBD2 | TRBV2 | CASSERRGGERSQYF | TGTGCCAGCAGTGAACGGCGGGGGGGCGAACGGTCGCAGTATTTT
once | TRBJ2-4 | TRBD1 | TRBV11-2 | CASSRYRDSVAKNIQYF | TGTGCCAGCAGCCGGTACCGGGACAGTGTAGCCAAAAACATTCAGTACTTC
. | TRBJ1-1 | TRBD1 | TRBV5-5 | CASKKAGGYTEAFF | TGTGCCAGCAAGAAAGCAGGGGGGTACACTGAAGCTTTCTTT
. | TRBJ1-2 | . | TRBV7-2 | CASSPPQGYGYTF | TGTGCCAGCAGCCCCCCCCAGGGCTATGGCTACACCTTC
. | TRBJ1-4 | TRBD1 | TRBV29-1 | CSVEGDSNEKLFF | TGCAGCGTTGAGGGGGACAGTAATGAAAAACTGTTTTTT
. | TRBJ1-5 | . | TRBV30 | CAWTGRFGQPQHF | TGTGCCTGGACCGGGAGGTTCGGTCAGCCCCAGCATTTT
few | TRBJ2-3 | . | TRBV7-6 | CASSLRQAQDTQYF | TGTGCCAGCAGCTTACGACAAGCCCAGGATACGCAGTATTTT
. | TRBJ2-5 | TRBD2 | TRBV3-1/TRBV3-2 | CASSQKLAGGLGTQYF | TGTGCCAGCAGCCAGAAACTAGCGGGGGGGTTGGGGACCCAGTACTTC
. | TRBJ1-1 | TRBD1 | TRBV11-3 | CASSLTGVTEAFF | TGTGCCAGCAGCCTGACAGGGGTCACTGAAGCTTTCTTT
. | TRBJ2-6 | . | TRBV11-2 | CASSLASGPRSGANVLTF | TGTGCCAGCAGCTTAGCCTCTGGGCCCCGCTCTGGGGCCAACGTCCTGACTTTC
. | TRBJ1-2 | . | TRBV18 | CASSPRGVGNYGYTF | TGTGCCAGCTCACCACGAGGTGTGGGTAACTATGGCTACACCTTC
. | TRBJ1-5 | . | TRBV2 | CASSQYSNQPQHF | TGTGCCAGCAGCCAGTATAGCAATCAGCCCCAGCATTTT
once | TRBJ2-2 | . | TRBV5-1 | CASSPGTHSTGELFF | TGCGCCAGCAGCCCCGGGACTCACTCCACCGGGGAGCTGTTTTTT
. | TRBJ2-5 | TRBD2 | TRBV27 | CASSPIGLAGGSQETQYF | TGTGCCAGCAGTCCGATAGGACTAGCGGGGGGCTCCCAAGAGACCCAGTACTTC
. | TRBJ2-7 | . | TRBV7-9 | CASSSARRGLAEQYF | TGTGCCAGCAGCTCAGCCCGCAGAGGTTTGGCCGAGCAGTACTTC
once | TRBJ2-1 | TRBD2 | TRBV6-5 | CASSLQGLADNEQFF | TGTGCCAGCAGCCTACAGGGACTAGCGGACAATGAGCAGTTCTTC
. | TRBJ2-7 | . | TRBV15 | CATSRVAGASDEQYF | TGTGCCACCAGCAGAGTGGCAGGGGCCAGCGACGAGCAGTACTTC
once | TRBJ1-2 | . | TRBV6-5 | CASSYIDGYTF | TGTGCCAGCAGTTATATTGATGGCTACACCTTC
. | TRBJ1-1 | . | TRBV4-2 | CASSQEVRTLNTEAFF | TGTGCCAGCAGCCAAGAGGTACGGACACTGAACACTGAAGCTTTCTTT
. | TRBJ2-7 | TRBD2 | TRBV4-3 | CASSQGSGSSYEQYF | TGCGCCAGCAGCCAAGGAAGCGGGAGTTCCTACGAGCAGTACTTC
. | TRBJ2-1 | . | TRBV7-8 | CASSFERAGSHEQFF | TGTGCCAGCAGCTTTGAGCGGGCAGGGAGCCATGAGCAGTTCTTC
. | TRBJ1-3 | . | TRBV4-2 | CASSPGGNGNTIYF | TGTGCCAGCAGCCCCGGCGGCAATGGAAACACCATATATTTT
. | TRBJ2-3 | . | TRBV19 | CASSRGARGVSTDTQYF | TGTGCCAGTAGTCGAGGGGCCAGGGGGGTTAGCACAGATACGCAGTATTTT
few | TRBJ1-1 | . | TRBV6-6 | CASSTRTRNTEAFF | TGTGCCAGCAGTACCCGGACACGGAACACTGAAGCTTTCTTT
. | TRBJ2-2 | TRBD1 | TRBV19 | CASREQGARLVGELFF | TGTGCCAGTAGAGAACAGGGGGCGAGGTTAGTCGGGGAGCTGTTTTTT
. | TRBJ2-5 | . | TRBV20-1 | CSARPEETQYF | TGCAGTGCTAGACCTGAGGAGACCCAGTACTTC
few | TRBJ1-1 | . | TRBV5-1 | CASSYRQHTEAFF | TGCGCCAGCAGCTACAGACAGCACACTGAAGCTTTCTTT
. | TRBJ2-1 | . | TRBV4-2 | CASSQVGGGPYNEQFF | TGTGCCAGCAGCCAAGTGGGCGGGGGCCCCTACAATGAGCAGTTCTTC
. | TRBJ2-3 | . | TRBV11-2 | CASSLGAKDTQYF | TGTGCCAGCTCCCTGGGGGCTAAAGATACGCAGTATTTT
. | TRBJ2-4 | TRBD2 | TRBV2 | CASSRTGGDIQYF | TGTGCCAGCAGCCGGACGGGGGGAGACATTCAGTACTTC
few | TRBJ1-2 | TRBD1 | TRBV10-3 | CAISETDRGSYGYTF | TGTGCCATCAGTGAGACGGACAGGGGAAGCTATGGCTACACCTTC
. | TRBJ2-3 | TRBD2 | TRBV28 | CASSLRTSGRSTDTQYF | TGTGCCAGCAGTTTGCGAACTAGCGGGAGGAGCACAGATACGCAGTATTTT
. | TRBJ1-1 | . | TRBV28 | CASTAWGHLNTEAFF | TGTGCCAGCACTGCATGGGGCCATTTGAACACTGAAGCTTTCTTT
. | TRBJ1-1 | . | TRBV5-1 | CASSFRPFGSPTLNTEAFF | TGCGCCAGCAGCTTTCGACCCTTTGGGAGCCCTACCTTGAACACTGAAGCTTTCTTT
. | TRBJ2-4 | . | TRBV6-2/TRBV6-3 | CASSPLNILAKNIQYF | TGTGCCAGCAGCCCCCTTAATATTTTAGCCAAAAACATTCAGTACTTC
. | TRBJ1-4 | . | TRBV27 | CASRQGNNEKLFF | TGTGCCAGCAGACAGGGTAATAATGAAAAACTGTTTTTT
. | TRBJ2-3 | TRBD1 | TRBV4-1 | CASSQDSRNRTGATTDTQYF | TGCGCCAGCAGCCAAGATAGCCGGAACAGGACAGGGGCAACCACAGATACGCAGTATTTT
once | TRBJ1-5 | TRBD1 | TRBV6-6 | CASSGDRAGQPQHF | TGTGCCAGCAGTGGAGACAGGGCCGGTCAGCCCCAGCATTTT
. | TRBJ1-2 | . | TRBV27 | CASSSAGRNYGYTF | TGTGCCAGCAGTTCTGCGGGGCGGAACTATGGCTACACCTTC
. | TRBJ2-6 | TRBD1 | TRBV7-9 | CASSWPRGLRGANVLTF | TGTGCCAGCAGCTGGCCCAGGGGGCTCCGTGGGGCCAACGTCCTGACTTTC
. | TRBJ1-2 | . | TRBV7-2 | CASSLSRQTSNYGYTF | TGTGCCAGCAGCTTATCCCGCCAGACTTCTAACTATGGCTACACCTTC
. | TRBJ2-5 | . | TRBV29-1 | CSVRERTQYF | TGCAGCGTACGGGAACGGACCCAGTACTTC
many | TRBJ1-6 | TRBD1 | TRBV3-1/TRBV3-2 | CASTFGTGNSPLHF | TGTGCCAGCACGTTCGGGACAGGGAATTCACCCCTCCACTTT
. | TRBJ1-6 | . | TRBV6-5 | CASRLQNSPLHF | TGTGCCAGCAGGCTACAGAATTCACCCCTCCACTTT
. | TRBJ2-2 | . | TRBV19 | CASSSGPTGELFF | TGTGCCAGTAGTTCTGGGCCCACCGGGGAGCTGTTTTTT
. | TRBJ2-5 | TRBD2 | TRBV7-8 | CASSLRPSGTSQETQYF | TGTGCCAGCAGCTTAAGACCTAGCGGGACCTCACAAGAGACCCAGTACTTC